These 27 T cell receptor beta chains came from one sample sequenced in a study of blood T cell repertoires in COVID-19. Assay: immunoSEQ multiplex PCR; the TCRdb copy retains only in-frame clones and omits some. Of about 270,000 clones in the sample, 86% were seen once. Sequencing was done on a sample of peripheral blood. The receptors here all came from a middle-aged man with active or convalescent COVID-19.

In DNA, the CDR3 is TGTGCCAGCAGCCAAGATGCTTCGCGGGGGGGCCAGGATACGCAGTATTTT. It encodes CASSQDASRGGQDTQYF. The V gene is TRBV4-2, the J gene TRBJ2-3; 9 positions agree with TRBD2. The ends lost 0 bases at V and 6 bases at J; junction bases unmatched: 10. CDR1 is LGHNA and CDR2 is YNFKEQ in the germline V gene. This CDR3 is built from 17 residues.

A remark on this clone: Sequence at one end of the junction differs from germline and may be a read error. V is TRBV19 and J is TRBJ1-6, with TRBD1 as a possible D gene (5 bases). Germline values: CDR1 LNHDA, CDR2 SQIVND (reference sequence). This CDR3 has 14 residues. CDR3 nucleotides: TGTGCCAGTAGTATTAGCGGGACCAATTCCCCCCTCCACTTT. Translating gives CASSISGTNSPLHF.

V gene TRBV19 combines with J gene TRBJ1-1; 7 bases line up with TRBD1. The ends lost 11 bases at V and 2 bases at J; junction bases unmatched: 8. CDR1 is LNHDA, CDR2 SQIVND, per germline (reference sequence). This CDR3 comprises 13 residues. The CDR3 sequence is CAVRRGPNTEAFF. CDR3 DNA sequence: TGTGCCGTCAGAAGGGGGCCAAACACTGAAGCTTTCTTT.

The genes are TRBV5-6 and TRBJ1-5; 7 bases map to TRBD1. The germline V gene has CDR1 SGHDT and CDR2 YYEEEE. The CDR3 is made up of 15 amino acids. V gave up 5 bases and J gave up 4 bases; unmatched junction bases: 9. The CDR3 DNA is TGTGCCAGCAGAAGCTACGACAGGGATAATCAGCCCCAGCATTTT. Translated: CASRSYDRDNQPQHF.

V is TRBV5-6 and J is TRBJ1-1; 10 nucleotides align to TRBD1. This CDR3 comprises 13 residues. Germline values: CDR1 SGHDT, CDR2 YYEEEE. The V gene end was trimmed by 7 bases and the J gene end by 10 bases; junction bases not matched to a gene: 10. The CDR3 here is CASGGTGASGAFF. CDR3 DNA sequence: TGTGCCAGCGGAGGGACAGGGGCCTCTGGAGCTTTCTTT.

The chain carries TRBV6-5 and TRBJ1-5; D uncertain. Deletions cut 5 bases from V and 7 bases from J, with 9 bases between. The CDR3 extends over 12 amino acids. Germline lookup yields CDR1 MNHEY and CDR2 SVGAGI. The DNA of the CDR3 is TGTGCCAGCAGTATCGACAAACAGCCCCAGCATTTT. Its translation is CASSIDKQPQHF.

This clone was found once. A much more abundant neighbour one base away suggests this may be a read error. This specimen includes other DNA sequences encoding the same CDR3. This chain links TRBV7-9 with TRBJ1-1, with D unresolved. This CDR3 is built from 13 residues. V lost 1 base and J 1 base, leaving 4 bases between the germline ends. Germline CDR1 and CDR2: SEHNR and FQNEAQ (reference sequence). As DNA, the CDR3 is TGTGCCAGCAGCTTAGGGCAGAACACTGAAGCTTTCTTT. Translated: CASSLGQNTEAFF.

The genes are TRBV29-1 and TRBJ1-2; 7 positions agree with TRBD1. After removal of 5 bases from V and 6 bases from J, the junction contained 9 bases not matched to a gene. Germline values: CDR1 SQVTM, CDR2 ANQGSEA. The CDR3 is made up of 13 amino acids. CDR3 coding DNA: TGCAGCGTTTCAACAGGGGCGGCCGATGGCTACACCTTC. Protein product: CSVSTGAADGYTF.

Only a few counts were recorded for this clone. The J gene is TRBJ2-7, the V gene TRBV27, with a possible D match to TRBD1 (6 bases). The V and J ends lost 5 bases and 0 bases respectively, with 17 bases between them. This CDR3 has 16 residues. Germline CDR1 is MNHEY and CDR2 is SMNVEV (reference sequence). The CDR3 nucleotides are TGTGCCAGCAGTCCAGCCGGGACAAGGAGCTCCTACGAGCAGTACTTC. Its protein is CASSPAGTRSSYEQYF.

V usage is TRBV27 and J usage is TRBJ1-5, with a weak D call TRBD1 (5 bases). Trimming removed 3 bases at V and 9 bases at J, with 15 bases between. CDR3 size: 14 residues. Per the germline V gene, CDR1 is MNHEY and CDR2 is SMNVEV (reference sequence). The CDR3 spells CASSFRQGAWPQHF. In DNA, the CDR3 is TGTGCCAGCAGTTTCCGCCAGGGTGCATGGCCCCAGCATTTT.

J is TRBJ2-6 and V is TRBV12-3 or TRBV12-4; D gene unclear. Trimming stripped 7 bases from V and 2 bases from J, with 3 bases between. This CDR3 region has 12 residues. Here the CDR3 DNA reads TGTGCCAGCACCACTGGGGCCAACGTCCTGACTTTC. Its translation: CASTTGANVLTF.

In this sample, this clone turned up once. In nucleotides, the CDR3 is TGTGCCAGCAGAGGGGGACCGTCGAATCAGCCCCAGCATTTT. Its translation is CASRGGPSNQPQHF. The chain uses TRBV6-5 and TRBJ1-5, with D possibly matching TRBD1 (6 bases). The CDR3 spans 14 residues. The germline CDR1 and CDR2 sequences are MNHEY and SVGAGI. The V gene lost 6 bases and the J gene lost 4 bases, with 13 bases spanning the gap.

The chain links TRBV4-2 to TRBJ1-5; D gene ambiguous. Germline loops: CDR1 LGHNA, CDR2 YNFKEQ. V lost 3 bases and J lost 5, with 8 bases in between. The CDR3 spans 13 residues. The CDR3 region has the DNA TGTGCCAGCAGCCATCCCGAGGATCAGCCCCAGCATTTT. Translation: CASSHPEDQPQHF.

V gene TRBV28 combines with J gene TRBJ1-5, with D hard to call. V shed 6 bases and J shed 0 bases, with 12 bases lying between them. Germline assignment: CDR1 MDHEN and CDR2 SYDVKM. The CDR3 totals 15 residues. Here the CDR3 DNA reads TGTGCCAGCAGATACAGCCCCTATAGCAATCAGCCCCAGCATTTT. Encoded protein: CASRYSPYSNQPQHF. Full variable domain (missing parts from reference TRBV28 and TRBJ1-5): DVKVTQSSRYLVKRTGEKVFLECVQDMDHENMFWYRQDPGLGLRLIYFSYDVKMKEKGDIPEGYSVSREKKERFSLILESASTNQTSMYLCASRYSPYSNQPQHFGDGTRLSIL.

The chain's CDR3 is CASSEETRRFYEQYF. DNA for the CDR3: TGCGCCAGCAGTGAGGAGACTAGACGGTTCTACGAGCAGTACTTC. This rearrangement joins TRBV10-2 to TRBJ2-7; perhaps TRBD2 as D (6 bases). Between the trimmed V and J ends, which lost 2 bases and 3 bases, there was a span of 14 bases. The V gene's germline CDR1 is WSHSY and CDR2 SAAADI. The CDR3 runs to 15 residues.

With regard to this clone: This sample also contains other DNA sequences that code for the same CDR3. This rearrangement joins TRBV7-2 to TRBJ2-2; 7 bases fit TRBD2. Germline lookup yields CDR1 SGHTA and CDR2 FQGNSA. This CDR3 is 16 amino acids long. Unmatched junction bases numbered 3, after V lost 0 bases and J lost 2 bases. The CDR3 reads CASSLAGGGNTGELFF. CDR3 sequence (DNA): TGTGCCAGCAGCTTAGCAGGCGGGGGTAACACCGGGGAGCTGTTTTTT.

This clone was recorded once. The DNA of the CDR3 is TGCGCCAGCAGCTTGTTGGGACAGGGGGCGGACGAGCAGTACTTC. This encodes CASSLLGQGADEQYF. The rearrangement links TRBV5-1 to TRBJ2-7, with 12 bases aligning to TRBD1. J was trimmed by 5 bases and V by 1 base; bases with no gene match: 4. This CDR3 comprises 15 residues. From germline, CDR1 is SGHRS and CDR2 YFSETQ.

The chain recombines TRBV5-4 with TRBJ2-2; 14 positions match TRBD2. The germline V gene has CDR1 SGHNT and CDR2 YYREEE (reference sequence). After removal of 4 bases from V and 4 bases from J, the junction contained 6 bases not matched to a gene. The CDR3 sequence is 17 residues long. The CDR3 DNA reads as TGTGCCAGCAGCCCCGGACTAGCGGGAGGCCCCACCGGGGAGCTGTTTTTT. Amino acid sequence: CASSPGLAGGPTGELFF. The whole variable domain, filled in from reference TRBV5-4 and TRBJ2-2, reads ETGVTQSPTHLIKTRGQQVTLRCSSQSGHNTVSWYQQALGQGPQFIFQYYREEENGRGNFPPRFSGLQFPNYSSELNVNALELDDSALYLCASSPGLAGGPTGELFFGEGSRLTVL.

The V gene is TRBV7-8, the J gene TRBJ1-3; 8 nucleotides agree with TRBD1. The V gene end was trimmed by 6 bases and the J gene end by 0 bases; junction bases not matched to a gene: 10. The CDR3 is 17 residues long. Germline CDR1 reads SGHVS; CDR2 reads FQNEAQ. The CDR3 nucleotides are TGTGCCAGCAGTTACGGACAGGGTGACAGCTCTGGAAACACCATATATTTT. It translates to CASSYGQGDSSGNTIYF. Together with reference TRBV7-8 and TRBJ1-3, the CDR3 gives the full variable domain: GAGVSQSPRYKVAKRGQDVALRCDPISGHVSLFWYQQALGQGPEFLTYFQNEAQLDKSGLPSDRFFAERPEGSVSTLKIQRTQQEDSAVYLCASSYGQGDSSGNTIYFGEGSWLTVV.

V gene TRBV2 combines with J gene TRBJ1-6; 8 bases are a match to TRBD1. Germline V CDR1 and CDR2: SNHLY, FYNNEI. The ends lost 6 bases at V and 4 bases at J; junction bases unmatched: 11. This CDR3 spans 17 amino acids. CDR3 sequence (DNA): TGTGCCAGCAGCCCAGAGACAGGGGCTACATATAATTCACCCCTCCACTTT. Translating gives CASSPETGATYNSPLHF.

In this sample, this clone turned up once. The chain links TRBV24-1 to TRBJ2-5; TRBD1 matches 7 bases. V lost 2 bases to trimming and J lost 1 base; unmatched junction nucleotides: 3. CDR3 size: 15 residues. The germline CDR1 and CDR2 sequences are KGHDR and SFDVKD. CDR3 sequence reads: CATSDYRDSQETQYF. In nucleotides, the CDR3 is TGTGCCACCAGTGATTACCGGGACAGCCAAGAGACCCAGTACTTC.

This chain links TRBV7-6 with TRBJ2-1, with D possibly matching TRBD1 (7 bases). This CDR3 comprises 15 residues. Germline V lookup: CDR1 SGHVS, CDR2 FNYEAQ. Trimming pared 5 bases from V and 9 bases from J, leaving 20 bases between. CDR3 residues: CASSLGPSQGGEQFF. As DNA, the CDR3 is TGTGCCAGCAGCCTCGGACCCTCTCAGGGGGGTGAGCAGTTCTTC.

The chain is built from TRBV7-9 and TRBJ1-2; D uncertain. The CDR3 has 11 residues. Looked up from germline, CDR1 is SEHNR and CDR2 is FQNEAQ (reference sequence). The V gene lost 5 bases and the J gene lost 3 bases, with 4 bases spanning the gap. CDR3 residues: CASSPDYGYTF. Written as DNA, the CDR3 is TGTGCCAGCAGCCCCGACTATGGCTACACCTTC. The whole variable domain, filled in from reference TRBV7-9 and TRBJ1-2, reads DTGVSQNPRHKITKRGQNVTFRCDPISEHNRLYWYRQTLGQGPEFLTYFQNEAQLEKSRLLSDRFSAERPKGSFSTLEIQRTEQGDSAMYLCASSPDYGYTFGSGTRLTVV.

This chain joins TRBV6-5 and TRBJ2-7; tentatively, D is TRBD2 (5 bases). The CDR3 loop spans 12 amino acids. In germline, CDR1 is MNHEY, CDR2 SVGAGI. The ends were cut back, 6 bases at V and 6 bases at J, with 12 bases in the middle. CDR3 loop: CASRGWAGEQYF. The CDR3 bases are TGTGCCAGCAGGGGGTGGGCGGGCGAGCAGTACTTC.

The chain carries TRBV2 and TRBJ1-2; TRBD1 agrees at 8 bases. Losses at the gene ends were 4 bases for V and 8 bases for J; bases not matched to a gene: 9. The length of the CDR3 is 14 residues. The germline gives CDR1 SNHLY, CDR2 FYNNEI. The chain's CDR3 is CASSATGEFGGYTF. CDR3 DNA sequence: TGTGCCAGCAGTGCGACAGGGGAATTCGGCGGCTACACCTTC.

This clone was seen a handful of times. The genes are TRBV14 and TRBJ2-7; 7 nucleotides line up with TRBD2. The junction had 12 bases not matched to a gene; V was cut back by 6 bases and J by 4 bases. The CDR3 length is 15 residues. The V gene's germline CDR1 is SGHDN and CDR2 FVKESK. The CDR3 DNA reads as TGTGCCAGCAGTCCCGAGGGACCGGGGGGTTACGAGCAGTACTTC. It specifies CASSPEGPGGYEQYF.

This chain uses TRBV29-1 with TRBJ2-1, with a tentative D call TRBD2 (5 bases). There are 15 residues in the CDR3. Trimming took off 8 bases at V and 2 bases at J, with 19 bases between the two ends. Germline V CDR1 and CDR2: SQVTM, ANQGSEA. CDR3 amino acids: CSLYLGGPAYNEQFF. As DNA, the CDR3 is TGCAGCTTGTACCTGGGCGGGCCAGCCTACAATGAGCAGTTCTTC.